These T cell receptor beta chains were read from a single sample in a study of control samples from healthy donors and cancer patients. TCRdb's table, derived via immunoSEQ multiplex PCR, lists solely in-frame clones and lacks some. The sample gives about 79,000 clones, 90% to 95% of which show up once; around 1.3% is in the top ten. The specimen was PBMCs. These TCRs come from a woman aged 35 to 49 with lung cancer. Both conserved end residues are part of each CDR3. D genes are given only for firm matches.

>TRBV5-1|TRBJ1-6|TRBD1
TGCGCCAGCAGCTTGGCCGGGACAGGGAGATCACCCCTCCACTTT
CASSLAGTGRSPLHF
>TRBV2|TRBJ1-2|.
TGTGCCAGCAGTGACTTGACACAGAAATATGGCTACACCTTC
CASSDLTQKYGYTF
>TRBV9|TRBJ2-3|TRBD2
TGTGCCAGCAGCGTAGTACTAGCGGACACAGATACGCAGTATTTT
CASSVVLADTDTQYF
>TRBV28|TRBJ1-1|.
TGTGCCAGCAGTTACCTCAGGGGCATGAACACTGAAGCTTTCTTT
CASSYLRGMNTEAFF
>TRBV24-1|TRBJ1-2|TRBD1
TGTGCCACCAGTAGTGTACAGGGGGAAGATGGCTACACCTTC
CATSSVQGEDGYTF
>TRBV29-1|TRBJ1-2|.
TGCAGCGCTGAAGTCGGGAACTATGGCTACACCTTC
CSAEVGNYGYTF
>TRBV6-4|TRBJ1-1|TRBD1
TGTGCCAGCAGAAGGGGGCCCCAAGGAAACACTGAAGCTTTCTTT
CASRRGPQGNTEAFF
>TRBV30|TRBJ1-3|.
TGTGCCTGGAGCCTTTCCCCGCGTTTAAACACCATATATTTT
CAWSLSPRLNTIYF
>TRBV6-5|TRBJ2-7|TRBD1
TGTGCCAGCAGTTACCAGGACAGGGGTCCGTCCTACGAGCAGTACTTC
CASSYQDRGPSYEQYF
>TRBV2|TRBJ1-4|.
TGTGCCAGCACGAGAGGAGGAGCTAATGAAAAACTGTTTTTT
CASTRGGANEKLFF
>TRBV7-3|TRBJ2-3|TRBD2
TGTGCCAGCAGCTTAAAGGGGAGCGGGGGGCCAACAGATACGCAGTATTTT
CASSLKGSGGPTDTQYF
>TRBV2|TRBJ1-1|.
TGTGCCAGCACCCCAACCCACACGGGGAACACTGAAGCTTTCTTT
CASTPTHTGNTEAFF
>TRBV18|TRBJ1-1|TRBD1
TGTGCCAGCTCATCGGACAGGGATTATTTGGATGAAGCTTTCTTT
CASSSDRDYLDEAFF
>TRBV4-1|TRBJ2-5|TRBD2
TGCGCCAGCAGCCAATTTAGCGGGGGGGCAGAGACCCAGTACTTC
CASSQFSGGAETQYF
>TRBV6-1|TRBJ2-2|.
TGTGCCAGCAGTGAAACGGGTTACACCGGGGAGCTGTTTTTT
CASSETGYTGELFF
>TRBV9|TRBJ1-3|TRBD1
TGTGCCAGCAGACGACAGGGGGCTGACGGAAACACCATATATTTT
CASRRQGADGNTIYF
>TRBV11-2|TRBJ2-1|TRBD2
TGTGCCAGCAGCCTCCTCGGGACTAACTCCTACAATGAGCAGTTCTTC
CASSLLGTNSYNEQFF
>TRBV27|TRBJ1-1|.
TGTGCCAGCAGCTCGGCCGGGACTTACATGAACACTGAAGCTTTCTTT
CASSSAGTYMNTEAFF
>TRBV6-4|TRBJ2-2|.
TGTGCCAGCAGCCCCCAGGGGCCCACCGGGGAGCTGTTTTTT
CASSPQGPTGELFF
>TRBV18|TRBJ2-7|TRBD2
TGTGCCAGCTCACCGGGACTAGCGTCCGACGAGCAGTACTTC
CASSPGLASDEQYF
>TRBV5-4|TRBJ2-5|TRBD1
TGTGCCAGCAGCTTGGAAGGGGGCGCAGAGACCCAGTACTTC
CASSLEGGAETQYF
>TRBV9|TRBJ2-7|.
TGTGCCAGCAGCCCTCAAGGCCAAACCTACGAGCAGTACTTC
CASSPQGQTYEQYF
>TRBV19|TRBJ1-1|.
TGTGCCAGTAGTATAGATCGATGGGGGGACACTGAAGCTTTCTTT
CASSIDRWGDTEAFF
>TRBV6-5|TRBJ1-1|.
TGTGCCAGCAGTTATTCAGAGAACAGCATGAACACTGAAGCTTTCTTT
CASSYSENSMNTEAFF